This section outlines one T cell receptor beta chain sequence together with its context. This record belongs to a study of control samples from healthy donors and cancer patients. Generated by immunoSEQ multiplex PCR, the TCRdb table keeps only in-frame clones and is missing some. Of around 150,000 clones listed, 90% to 95% were seen once; the top ten hold around 9.3%. The receptor was isolated from a woman aged 40-49 years in good health. The sample taken for sequencing was blood.

The CDR3 region is CASSLLQGPYSGANVLTF. For the CDR3, the DNA is TGTGCCAGCTCACTCCTACAGGGGCCATACTCTGGGGCCAACGTCCTGACTTTC. This rearrangement joins TRBV18 to TRBJ2-6; 7 bases fit TRBD1. J lost 0 bases, V lost 4 bases, and 9 bases had no gene match. This CDR3 has 18 amino acids. Germline-derived CDR1 and CDR2 are KGHSH and LQKENI.